Listed here are 32 T cell receptor beta chains from one sample, sequenced in a study of blood T cell repertoires in COVID-19. Produced via immunoSEQ multiplex PCR; TCRdb's table is partial and in-frame only. This sample has 380,000 or so clones; about 90% occur once, and the top ten carry roughly 1.2%. Sequenced sample: peripheral blood. These receptor sequences come from a man aged 40-49 years with acute or convalescent COVID-19.

The chain uses TRBV5-4 and TRBJ1-2; 8 bases map to TRBD1. Per the germline V gene, CDR1 is SGHNT and CDR2 is YYREEE (reference sequence). The V segment lost 4 bases and the J segment 4 bases; nucleotides outside the gene matches: 12. The CDR3 consists of 16 residues. The CDR3 protein is CASSADMDRALYGYTF. CDR3 nucleotide sequence: TGTGCCAGCAGCGCCGATATGGACAGGGCCCTCTATGGCTACACCTTC.

As for this clone: Other DNA sequences in the sample encode the same CDR3. J is TRBJ2-7 and V is TRBV6-4; possible D gene TRBD2, 5 bases. The ends were cut back, 3 bases at V and 0 bases at J, with 9 bases in the middle. Germline values: CDR1 MRHNA, CDR2 SNTAGT. The CDR3 is 14 amino acids. This CDR3 is CASSEGSGSYEQYF. The CDR3 DNA reads TGTGCCAGCAGTGAGGGGAGCGGCTCCTACGAGCAGTACTTC.

J is TRBJ1-1 and V is TRBV6-1; D not resolved. The CDR3 is 14 residues long. V was trimmed by 2 bases and J by 3 bases, leaving 10 bases between them. CDR1 is MNHNS and CDR2 is SASEGT in the germline V gene. The CDR3 DNA sequence: TGTGCCAGCAGTGAAAGCGACTCTTACACTGAAGCTTTCTTT. It translates to CASSESDSYTEAFF.

The J gene is TRBJ1-2, the V gene TRBV4-1; D perhaps matches TRBD1 (5 bases). V lost 0 bases and J lost 0, with 11 bases in between. Looked up from germline, CDR1 is MGHRA and CDR2 is YSYEKL. This CDR3 spans 16 amino acids. CDR3 amino acids: CASSQEAWGANYGYTF. The CDR3 nucleotides are TGCGCCAGCAGCCAAGAGGCCTGGGGGGCTAACTATGGCTACACCTTC.

Only one count was recorded for this clone. V and J are TRBV19 and TRBJ1-2; 7 bases are a match to TRBD1. With V trimmed by 11 bases and J by 6 bases, 15 bases remained unmatched. The CDR3 loop spans 14 amino acids. Germline V gene sequence: CDR1 LNHDA, CDR2 SQIVND (reference sequence). The CDR3 sequence is CASRATGKGDGYTF. For the CDR3, the DNA is TGTGCCTCCCGCGCGACAGGGAAAGGGGATGGCTACACCTTC.

The chain recombines TRBV19 with TRBJ1-2, with 8 bases that match TRBD1. The CDR3 is 15 residues long. Germline CDR1 is LNHDA and CDR2 is SQIVND (reference sequence). Trimming cost V 7 bases and J 6 bases; bases outside gene matches: 13. CDR3 bases: TGTGCCAGTAAGGCCGGGACAGGAATTTTTAATGGCTACACCTTC. It codes for CASKAGTGIFNGYTF.

This sequence joins TRBV7-3 and TRBJ1-1, with 10 bases identical to TRBD1. The CDR3 is 14 amino acids. With V trimmed by 5 bases and J by 7 bases, 7 bases remained unmatched. Germline-derived CDR1 and CDR2 are SGHTA and FQGTGA. The CDR3 loop is CASSPTGGFGEAFF. The CDR3 DNA reads as TGTGCCAGCAGCCCGACAGGGGGCTTCGGTGAAGCTTTCTTT.

The rearrangement joins TRBV7-8 to TRBJ1-5, with D possibly TRBD1 on 6 matching bases. With 5 bases removed from V and 6 bases from J, the gap between germline ends came to 20 bases. CDR1 and CDR2 from the germline V gene are SGHVS and FQNEAQ. The CDR3 sequence is 16 residues long. CDR3 in DNA: TGTGCCAGCAGCCACCGGGACACGGTATGGGGTCAGCCCCAGCATTTT. As protein: CASSHRDTVWGQPQHF.

The CDR3 spells CASWTESHEKLFF. The CDR3 region has the DNA TGTGCCAGCTGGACAGAGTCTCATGAAAAACTGTTTTTT. The chain recombines TRBV6-5 with TRBJ1-4, with D possibly being TRBD1 (6 bases). Trimming stripped 8 bases from V and 6 bases from J, with 13 bases between. CDR1 and CDR2 (germline): MNHEY, SVGAGI. This CDR3 spans 13 amino acids.

The chain employs TRBV7-6 and TRBJ1-2; 7 bases fit TRBD1. The CDR3 covers 15 residues. Germline CDR1 and CDR2: SGHVS and FNYEAQ. V was pared by 1 base and J by 7 bases, with 9 bases of the junction left unmatched. The CDR3: CASSLGEWTGGGYTF. DNA for the CDR3: TGTGCCAGCAGCTTAGGGGAATGGACAGGAGGTGGCTACACCTTC.

This chain uses TRBV19 with TRBJ1-5, with a weak D call TRBD1 (6 bases). In germline, CDR1 is LNHDA, CDR2 SQIVND (reference sequence). The CDR3 has 16 residues. V was cut by 7 bases and J by 6 bases, with 22 bases left in between. CDR3 DNA: TGTGCCAGTAAACTACAGGGCGGGGGTCTGGGTCAGCCCCAGCATTTT. Translated: CASKLQGGGLGQPQHF.

The rearrangement uses TRBV27 and TRBJ2-2, with 10 bases fitting TRBD1. V dropped 7 bases and J dropped 2; count of bases not matched to a gene: 10. Germline CDR1 MNHEY, CDR2 SMNVEV (reference sequence). The CDR3 runs to 17 residues. The CDR3 nucleotides are TGTGCCAGCAACTTCTGGACAGGGGGTAAAAACACCGGGGAGCTGTTTTTT. Amino acids: CASNFWTGGKNTGELFF.

The V and J genes are TRBV7-9 and TRBJ1-2; D remains ambiguous. V gave up 0 bases and J gave up 6 bases, with 20 bases separating them. This CDR3 contains 17 residues. Germline V lookup: CDR1 SEHNR, CDR2 FQNEAQ (reference sequence). CDR3 nucleotide sequence: TGTGCCAGCAGCTTAGCGTATCATAAAGGCAGGTTTGATGGCTACACCTTC. It encodes CASSLAYHKGRFDGYTF.

The chain combines TRBV6-5 with TRBJ2-7, with a tentative D call TRBD1 (6 bases). V was trimmed by 8 bases and J by 4 bases, leaving 15 bases between them. The germline gives CDR1 MNHEY, CDR2 SVGAGI. This CDR3 has 13 amino acids. CDR3 sequence (DNA): TGTGCCAGCTTGGGGGCAGGGTGGTACGAGCAGTACTTC. As protein: CASLGAGWYEQYF.

The genes are TRBV4-3 and TRBJ1-5; D gene unclear. Trimming stripped 1 base from V and 2 bases from J, with 6 bases between. Germline V gene lookup returns CDR1 LGHNA and CDR2 YSLEER. CDR3 length equals 14 residues. CDR3 in DNA: TGCGCCAGCAGCCAAGTGGCAGGCAATCAGCCCCAGCATTTT. Its protein product is CASSQVAGNQPQHF.

The gene calls are TRBV5-1 and TRBJ1-1; the D gene is possibly TRBD1 (6 bases). Germline CDR1 reads SGHRS; CDR2 reads YFSETQ. V was pared by 7 bases and J by 5 bases, with 18 bases between. The CDR3 sequence is 14 residues long. For the CDR3, the DNA is TGCGCCAGCGGCAGGGGAGAAATGGGGACTGAAGCTTTCTTT. This encodes CASGRGEMGTEAFF.

This clone was observed a single time. The chain couples TRBV9 to TRBJ2-5; 11 bases match TRBD2. The germline gives CDR1 SGDLS, CDR2 YYNGEE. The CDR3 sequence is 16 residues long. J lost 5 bases, V lost 4 bases, and 10 bases had no gene match. The CDR3 nucleotides read TGTGCCAGCAGCCCTAACCTAGCGGGGGGATGGGAGACCCAGTACTTC. Its protein product is CASSPNLAGGWETQYF.

The J gene is TRBJ1-2, the V gene TRBV7-9; D possibly corresponds to TRBD1 (5 bases). Germline V gene lookup returns CDR1 SEHNR and CDR2 FQNEAQ (reference sequence). This CDR3 has 11 residues. V was cut by 3 bases and J by 8 bases, with 7 bases left in between. The CDR3 sequence: CASSFRGGYTF. The CDR3 DNA sequence: TGTGCCAGCAGCTTCCGGGGGGGCTACACCTTC. The variable domain in full, with the rest retrieved from reference TRBV7-9 and TRBJ1-2, is DTGVSQNPRHKITKRGQNVTFRCDPISEHNRLYWYRQTLGQGPEFLTYFQNEAQLEKSRLLSDRFSAERPKGSFSTLEIQRTEQGDSAMYLCASSFRGGYTFGSGTRLTVV.

The DNA for the CDR3 is TGTGCCAGCTCGCAATCCCACGGAACGAAACAGGGGACCTACGAGCAGTACTTC. Its protein is CASSQSHGTKQGTYEQYF. The chain combines TRBV18 with TRBJ2-7; 7 positions agree with TRBD1. V lost 6 bases to trimming and J lost 2 bases; unmatched junction nucleotides: 19. The CDR3 length is 18 residues. CDR1 and CDR2 from the germline V gene are KGHSH and LQKENI.

The rearrangement links TRBV5-1 to TRBJ1-2; D perhaps matches TRBD1 (5 bases). This CDR3 is built from 15 residues. V shed 4 bases and J shed 5 bases, with 18 bases lying between them. The V gene's germline CDR1 is SGHRS and CDR2 YFSETQ. The CDR3 DNA reads TGCGCCAGCAGCGAGGAGGGGACTCAAGGTTATGGCTACACCTTC. Translating it yields CASSEEGTQGYGYTF.

This clone has just one count. This chain links TRBV28 with TRBJ2-7; 11 bases align to TRBD2. CDR1 MDHEN and CDR2 SYDVKM come from the germline V gene. The CDR3 loop spans 16 amino acids. V lost 6 bases and J lost 6; bases outside the gene matches: 13. The CDR3 nucleotides read TGTGCCAGCAGGTCCGTAGCGGGGGGGGATCGAGGCGAGCAGTACTTC. Its translation is CASRSVAGGDRGEQYF.

This clone was seen a handful of times. The V and J genes are TRBV15 and TRBJ1-2, with TRBD1 as a possible D gene (6 bases). The germline gives CDR1 LNHNV, CDR2 YYDKDF (reference sequence). The CDR3 totals 15 residues. The V gene lost 1 base and the J gene lost 8 bases, with 17 bases spanning the gap. The CDR3 reads CATSRVETGFGGYTF. CDR3 DNA sequence: TGTGCCACCAGCAGAGTCGAGACAGGTTTCGGGGGCTACACCTTC.

This rearrangement joins TRBV6-6 to TRBJ1-2, with 8 bases lining up with TRBD1. J gave up 4 bases and V 0 bases, and 4 bases lay outside the gene matches. Per the germline V gene, CDR1 is MNHNY and CDR2 is SVGAGI (reference sequence). CDR3 length: 15 residues. The CDR3 region is CASSYSAGGLYGYTF. The CDR3 DNA follows: TGTGCCAGCAGTTACTCCGCAGGGGGCCTCTATGGCTACACCTTC.

V is TRBV28 and J is TRBJ2-5; 10 bases map to TRBD1. The V gene end was trimmed by 3 bases and the J gene end by 5 bases; junction bases not matched to a gene: 6. Germline CDR1 is MDHEN and CDR2 is SYDVKM. This CDR3 spans 15 amino acids. The CDR3 sequence is CASSFWDRGVETQYF. DNA of the CDR3: TGTGCCAGCAGTTTTTGGGACAGGGGAGTGGAGACCCAGTACTTC.

V is TRBV6-2 or TRBV6-3 and J is TRBJ2-3; 9 nucleotides line up with TRBD1. The CDR3 contains 16 residues. The junction had 16 bases not matched to a gene; V was cut back by 5 bases and J by 10 bases. Germline V gene data show CDR1 as MNHEY and CDR2 as SVGEGT. CDR3 protein: CASSQAGTGPLVPQYF. The CDR3 bases are TGTGCCAGCAGTCAAGCCGGGACAGGGCCCCTAGTCCCGCAGTATTTT.

The V and J genes are TRBV30 and TRBJ1-2; D uncertain. This CDR3 region has 11 residues. V lost 8 bases and J 6 bases, leaving 13 bases between the germline ends. Germline CDR1 GTSNPN, CDR2 SVGIG (reference sequence). DNA for the CDR3: TGTGCCCCCTCAAAGGCGGATGGCTACACCTTC. Protein product: CAPSKADGYTF.

With respect to this clone: At one of its ends the junction is not consistent with the germline gene, which may arise from a read error. This same CDR3 is encoded by further DNA sequences in the sample. The chain links TRBV5-1 to TRBJ1-3, with a weak D call TRBD1 (5 bases). CDR1 is SGHRS and CDR2 is YFSETQ in the germline V gene. The CDR3 contains 14 residues. CDR3 sequence reads: CASSLTGPGNTIYF. In DNA form, the CDR3 reads TGCGCCAGCAGCTTGACAGGTCCTGGGAACACCATATATTTT.

The chain combines TRBV15 with TRBJ2-3; tentatively, D is TRBD1 (6 bases). The germline V gene has CDR1 LNHNV and CDR2 YYDKDF (reference sequence). V lost 1 base and J lost 1, with 18 bases in between. The CDR3 has 18 residues. CDR3 in DNA: TGTGCCACCAGCAGAGTACTGAGCAGGGGCCCACGCACAGATACGCAGTATTTT. This gives the protein CATSRVLSRGPRTDTQYF.

The V and J genes are TRBV7-9 and TRBJ1-1, with D possibly TRBD1 on 6 matching bases. Per the germline V gene, CDR1 is SEHNR and CDR2 is FQNEAQ (reference sequence). CDR3 length: 16 residues. V shed 4 bases and J shed 3 bases, with 18 bases lying between them. For the CDR3, the DNA is TGTGCCAGCAGCTCAAACTATGGGGGGGCTGACACTGAAGCTTTCTTT. As protein: CASSSNYGGADTEAFF.

This clone was recorded only once. The chain's CDR3 is CASSLGRGVYEKLFF. CDR3 nucleotide sequence: TGTGCCAGCAGCTTAGGCCGGGGGGTATATGAAAAACTGTTTTTT. The chain carries TRBV7-2 and TRBJ1-4; a possible D gene is TRBD1 (5 bases). V lost 1 base to trimming and J lost 6 bases, with 12 bases between them. Germline CDR1 is SGHTA and CDR2 is FQGNSA. This CDR3 comprises 15 residues.

CDR3 nucleotide sequence: TGTGCCAGCAGCTTGGATCCAGGCTCTGGAAACACCATATATTTT. The encoded protein is CASSLDPGSGNTIYF. This sequence joins TRBV5-4 and TRBJ1-3; D is uncertain. This CDR3 has 15 residues. V was trimmed by 0 bases and J by 0 bases, leaving 7 bases between them. The germline V gene has CDR1 SGHNT and CDR2 YYREEE (reference sequence).

The rearrangement joins TRBV30 to TRBJ1-2, with 10 bases that match TRBD1. The germline V gene has CDR1 GTSNPN and CDR2 SVGIG (reference sequence). With 7 bases clipped from V and 8 bases from J, the junction kept 7 bases outside the gene matches. This CDR3 is built from 12 residues. The CDR3 coding sequence is TGTGCCTTTGGGACAGGGGCGCCCGGCTACACCTTC. This sequence encodes CAFGTGAPGYTF.